The present T cell receptor (beta chain) was sequenced within a study of shared clonotypes between healthy human individuals. At the level of the study: Each donor contributed plates that comprised three CD4 naive, three CD4 memory, two CD8 naive and one CD8 memory.

It was into CD45RA+ naive and CD45RA-negative memory subsets that the CD4+ cells were split. Once extracted for a subset, genomic DNA was divided evenly among several immunoSEQ plates. Some clones are missing from TCRdb's copy, which holds only in-frame ones; the method was immunoSEQ multiplex PCR. The sample lists roughly 2,300,000 clones, less than 95% occurring once. The TCR originated in a young man in good health. Some clones in this sample may be carry-over from other donors' samples. The sample comprised naive CD4+ T cells from PBMCs. Sample subset: CD45RA+ positively selected.

CDR3 coding DNA: TGTGCCAGCAGTGCAACAGCGGCGGGAGGTGGCGAGCAGTACTTC. It is translated as CASSATAAGGGEQYF. The chain has TRBV9 and TRBJ2-7; 8 bases map to TRBD2. The germline gives CDR1 SGDLS, CDR2 YYNGEE. The CDR3 consists of 15 residues. V gave up 5 bases and J gave up 6 bases; unmatched junction bases: 13.